These 19 T cell receptor beta chains originate from one sample sequenced in a study of T cells in Graves' hyperthyroidism and ophthalmopathy. Amplified TCR beta CDR3 regions came from RNA transcripts. The primer set for the first-round RT-PCR of the TCR CDR3 was HTBI. In TCRdb, the multiplex PCR reads were re-called with MiXCR into one record per CDR3 protein. The table has more than 300,000 distinct CDR3 sequences, less than 15% seen once. The sample consisted of blood. These receptors were collected from a woman under 30 with Graves' hyperthyroidism.

This chain links TRBV6-1 with TRBJ1-5, with TRBD1 identical over 9 bases. This CDR3 contains 15 residues. Germline V CDR1 and CDR2: MNHNS, SASEGT. J gave up 4 bases and V 6 bases, and 7 bases lay outside the gene matches. The CDR3 DNA is TGTGCCAGCAGAACGGACAGGGGTGCGAATCAGCCCCAGCATTTT. Protein product: CASRTDRGANQPQHF.

This clonotype appeared a few times. This chain links TRBV19 with TRBJ2-7, with D hard to call. This CDR3 is built from 13 residues. V lost 5 bases, J lost 6 bases, and 14 bases lay in between. Germline-derived CDR1 and CDR2 are LNHDA and SQIVND (reference sequence). CDR3 amino acids: CASSPRLSGEQYF. CDR3 in DNA: TGTGCCAGTAGTCCCCGACTGTCCGGCGAGCAGTACTTC.

There are many counts of this clonotype. The chain couples TRBV5-8 to TRBJ2-2, with 8 bases that match TRBD2. CDR3 length: 14 residues. The J segment lost 5 bases and the V segment lost 7 bases, leaving 7 bases of the junction unmatched. Per the germline V gene, CDR1 is SGHTS and CDR2 is YDEGEE. The CDR3 is CASPGGVWTGELFF. Written as DNA, the CDR3 is TGTGCCAGCCCGGGAGGGGTGTGGACCGGGGAGCTGTTTTTT.

In this sample, this clonotype turned up many times. The J gene is TRBJ1-6, the V gene TRBV28; TRBD1 matches 12 bases. CDR1 and CDR2 from the germline V gene are MDHEN and SYDVKM. CDR3 length: 17 amino acids. The trim removed 3 bases at V and 10 bases at J, leaving 10 bases unmatched. The CDR3 DNA sequence: TGTGCCAGCAGTTTTGGGACAGGGGGCCTAGTGGGATCACCCCTCCACTTT. It codes for CASSFGTGGLVGSPLHF.

This clonotype has ten or more counts. V usage is TRBV20-1 and J usage is TRBJ2-3; 9 nucleotides align to TRBD2. Germline V gene data show CDR1 as DFQATT and CDR2 as SNEGSKA (reference sequence). The CDR3 runs to 16 residues. Here the CDR3 DNA reads TGCAGCTTGCGGGGGGGCGGGCGCACTAGCACAGATACGCAGTATTTT. Its protein product is CSLRGGGRTSTDTQYF.

This clonotype was counted many times. The chain carries TRBV20-1 and TRBJ2-1; 11 nucleotides line up with TRBD2. CDR1 DFQATT and CDR2 SNEGSKA come from the germline V gene (reference sequence). This CDR3 has 16 residues. V shed 0 bases and J 8 bases; nucleotides not matched to a gene: 9. The CDR3 loop reads CSAREPSGRSSYEQFF. CDR3 bases: TGCAGTGCTAGAGAACCTAGCGGGAGGAGTAGCTATGAGCAGTTCTTC.

This clonotype was counted at least ten times. The genes are TRBV14 and TRBJ1-6; possibly TRBD1 for D (6 bases). Per germline, CDR1 SGHDN and CDR2 FVKESK. Trimming removed 2 bases from V and 0 bases from J, with 17 bases in between. This CDR3 comprises 19 residues. CDR3 sequence reads: CASSQRSRGADSYNSPLHF. The CDR3 coding sequence is TGTGCCAGCAGCCAACGGTCGCGGGGGGCCGACTCCTATAATTCACCCCTCCACTTT.

In its sample, this clonotype was seen many times. The chain is built from TRBV12-3 or TRBV12-4 and TRBJ1-1; D is undetermined. The CDR3 has 10 residues. V gave up 5 bases and J gave up 7 bases, with 5 bases separating them. CDR3 nucleotides: TGTGCCAGCAGTCAAAATGAAGCTTTCTTT. This gives the protein CASSQNEAFF.

The chain carries TRBV2 and TRBJ1-6; no definite D call. Germline CDR1 SNHLY, CDR2 FYNNEI. CDR3 length: 14 residues. V lost 6 bases and J lost 8, with 14 bases in between. CDR3 nucleotides: TGTGCCAGCAGGGTTCGGACGGGAGATTCACCCCTCCACTTT. Its protein product is CASRVRTGDSPLHF.

This clonotype was recorded many times. The DNA of the CDR3 is TGTGCCAGCAGTCCCTGGACAGGGTCTCAGCCCCAGCATTTT. Its translation: CASSPWTGSQPQHF. This chain connects TRBV28 to TRBJ1-5; TRBD1 matches at 8 bases. Germline CDR1 and CDR2: MDHEN and SYDVKM. V gave up 5 bases and J gave up 6 bases; unmatched junction bases: 6. The length of the CDR3 is 14 residues.

This clonotype was seen ten or more times. This rearrangement joins TRBV20-1 to TRBJ1-2; D is perhaps TRBD1 (5 bases). The germline gives CDR1 DFQATT, CDR2 SNEGSKA (reference sequence). The CDR3 contains 12 residues. V dropped 4 bases and J dropped 5 bases, with 11 bases sitting between them. CDR3 sequence reads: CSATLGVYGYTF. CDR3 coding DNA: TGCAGTGCTACCCTAGGGGTATATGGCTACACCTTC.

The genes are TRBV2 and TRBJ1-2; 10 bases agree with TRBD1. J gave up 4 bases and V 5 bases, and 4 bases lay outside the gene matches. The CDR3 runs 14 residues. The V gene's germline CDR1 is SNHLY and CDR2 FYNNEI. The CDR3 nucleotides read TGTGCCAGCAGTAGACAGGGGGCCGTCTATGGCTACACCTTC. This codes for CASSRQGAVYGYTF.

J is TRBJ2-2 and V is TRBV6-9, with D perhaps TRBD1 (6 bases). Trimming pared 4 bases from V and 4 bases from J, leaving 13 bases between. CDR1 is MNHGY and CDR2 is SVAAGI in the germline V gene. The CDR3 runs to 15 residues. As DNA, the CDR3 is TGTGCCAGCAGTTCCGCAGGGGCGGGCACCGGGGAGCTGTTTTTT. Translation: CASSSAGAGTGELFF.

This clonotype was seen at least ten times. The chain recombines TRBV9 with TRBJ2-5, with unresolved D. CDR3 length equals 15 residues. The V gene's germline CDR1 is SGDLS and CDR2 YYNGEE. The V gene lost 1 base and the J gene lost 4 bases, with 14 bases spanning the gap. CDR3 in DNA: TGTGCCAGCAGCGTATCAGGCCGATCGGGAGAGACCCAGTACTTC. Amino acid sequence: CASSVSGRSGETQYF.

The chain is built from TRBV5-1 and TRBJ2-2; 7 bases are a match to TRBD1. This CDR3 has 15 amino acids. The germline gives CDR1 SGHRS, CDR2 YFSETQ. J lost 5 bases, V lost 4 bases, and 8 bases had no gene match. The CDR3 is CASSHGTDSTGELFF. CDR3 nucleotides: TGCGCCAGCAGCCACGGGACAGATTCAACCGGGGAGCTGTTTTTT.

V usage is TRBV15 and J usage is TRBJ2-1, with a tentative D call TRBD2 (6 bases). The CDR3 runs to 17 residues. V shed 0 bases and J shed 1 base, with 13 bases lying between them. Germline V CDR1 and CDR2: LNHNV, YYDKDF (reference sequence). DNA of the CDR3: TGTGCCACCAGCAGAGATCCTGCGGGGATTTCCTACAATGAGCAGTTCTTC. It encodes CATSRDPAGISYNEQFF.

Only one count was recorded for this clonotype. The rearrangement uses TRBV20-1 and TRBJ2-1, with 12 bases matching TRBD2. Losses at the gene ends were 5 bases for V and 12 bases for J; bases not matched to a gene: 11. The CDR3 sequence is 14 residues long. CDR1 DFQATT and CDR2 SNEGSKA come from the germline V gene (reference sequence). CDR3 nucleotide sequence: TGCAGTGCTCCGATGTGGGCTAGCGGGAGGGGGCAGTTCTTC. Translating it yields CSAPMWASGRGQFF.

This clonotype has a count of ten or more. The chain carries TRBV10-3 and TRBJ2-3, with 9 bases that match TRBD1. V gave up 6 bases and J gave up 4 bases; unmatched junction bases: 14. This CDR3 is built from 17 residues. The germline gives CDR1 ENHRY, CDR2 SYGVKD. CDR3 DNA sequence: TGTGCCATCAGCCAAATGTCCGGGACAGGGATTGCAGATACGCAGTATTTT. Translated: CAISQMSGTGIADTQYF.

This clonotype occurred many times. This chain links TRBV27 with TRBJ2-7, with D possibly being TRBD1 (6 bases). V lost 5 bases and J 3 bases, leaving 17 bases between the germline ends. Germline lookup yields CDR1 MNHEY and CDR2 SMNVEV (reference sequence). The CDR3 extends over 15 amino acids. As DNA, the CDR3 is TGTGCCAGCAGTAACTACCCGAGGGACAACTACGAGCAGTACTTC. This gives the protein CASSNYPRDNYEQYF.